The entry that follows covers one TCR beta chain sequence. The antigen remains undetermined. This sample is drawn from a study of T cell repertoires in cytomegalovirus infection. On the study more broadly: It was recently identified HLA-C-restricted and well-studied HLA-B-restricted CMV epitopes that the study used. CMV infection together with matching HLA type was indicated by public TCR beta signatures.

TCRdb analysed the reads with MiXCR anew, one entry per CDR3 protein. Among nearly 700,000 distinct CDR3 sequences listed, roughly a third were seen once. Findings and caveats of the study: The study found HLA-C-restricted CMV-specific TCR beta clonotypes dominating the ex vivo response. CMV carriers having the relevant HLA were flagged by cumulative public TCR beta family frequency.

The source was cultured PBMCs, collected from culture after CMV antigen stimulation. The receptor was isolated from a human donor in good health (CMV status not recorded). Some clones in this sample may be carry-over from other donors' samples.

In nucleotides, the CDR3 is TGTGCCAGCAGTTACACGACGGGACAGGGCGATGAAAAACTGTTTTTT. Its protein is CASSYTTGQGDEKLFF. The chain uses TRBV6-2 or TRBV6-3 and TRBJ1-4; TRBD1 matches 9 bases. The length of the CDR3 is 16 residues. V lost 2 bases and J lost 6; bases outside the gene matches: 7. Looked up from germline, CDR1 is MNHEY and CDR2 is SVGEGT.